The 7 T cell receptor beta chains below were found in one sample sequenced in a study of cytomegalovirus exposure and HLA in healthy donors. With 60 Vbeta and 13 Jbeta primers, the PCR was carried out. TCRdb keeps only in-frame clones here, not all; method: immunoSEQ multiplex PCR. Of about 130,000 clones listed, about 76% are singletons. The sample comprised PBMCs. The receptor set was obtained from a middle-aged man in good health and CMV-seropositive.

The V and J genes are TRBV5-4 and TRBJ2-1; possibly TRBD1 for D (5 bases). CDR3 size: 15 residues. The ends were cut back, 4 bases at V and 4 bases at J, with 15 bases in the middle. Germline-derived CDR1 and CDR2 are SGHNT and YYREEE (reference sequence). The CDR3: CASSATGDPYNEQFF. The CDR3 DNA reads TGTGCCAGCAGCGCAACAGGAGACCCTTACAATGAGCAGTTCTTC.

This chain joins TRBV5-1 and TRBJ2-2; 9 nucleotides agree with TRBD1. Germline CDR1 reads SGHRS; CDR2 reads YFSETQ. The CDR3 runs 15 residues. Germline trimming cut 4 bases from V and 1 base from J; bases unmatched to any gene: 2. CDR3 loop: CASSVGQGNTGELFF. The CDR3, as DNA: TGCGCCAGCAGCGTGGGACAGGGGAACACCGGGGAGCTGTTTTTT.

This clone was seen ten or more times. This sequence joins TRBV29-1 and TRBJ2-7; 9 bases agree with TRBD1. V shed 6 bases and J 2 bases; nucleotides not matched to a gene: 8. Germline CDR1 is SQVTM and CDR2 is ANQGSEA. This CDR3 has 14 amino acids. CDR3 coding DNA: TGCAGCGTAGCAGGGGGGACAGGGACCTACGAGCAGTACTTC. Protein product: CSVAGGTGTYEQYF.

For the CDR3, the DNA is TGTGCCAGCAGCTTAGTCAGGGGCCAAAACCGAATGAATTCACCCCTCCACTTT. Amino acids: CASSLVRGQNRMNSPLHF. This chain connects TRBV7-9 to TRBJ1-6, with D possibly matching TRBD1 (6 bases). The CDR3 length is 18 residues. V gave up 1 base and J gave up 7 bases, with 20 bases separating them. Germline values: CDR1 SEHNR, CDR2 FQNEAQ (reference sequence).

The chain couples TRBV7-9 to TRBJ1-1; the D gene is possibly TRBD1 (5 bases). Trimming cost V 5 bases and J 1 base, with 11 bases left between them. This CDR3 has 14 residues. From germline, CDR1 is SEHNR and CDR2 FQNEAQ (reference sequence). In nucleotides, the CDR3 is TGTGCCAGCAGCGTCCTCCAGGGGAACACTGAAGCTTTCTTT. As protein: CASSVLQGNTEAFF.

The CDR3 DNA follows: TGTGCCAGCAGCTTACAAGGACAGCATAATGAAAAACTGTTTTTT. Translation gives CASSLQGQHNEKLFF. This chain joins TRBV7-2 and TRBJ1-4, with a tentative D call TRBD1 (6 bases). From germline, CDR1 is SGHTA and CDR2 FQGNSA. The CDR3 consists of 15 residues. With 2 bases removed from V and 4 bases from J, the gap between germline ends came to 11 bases.

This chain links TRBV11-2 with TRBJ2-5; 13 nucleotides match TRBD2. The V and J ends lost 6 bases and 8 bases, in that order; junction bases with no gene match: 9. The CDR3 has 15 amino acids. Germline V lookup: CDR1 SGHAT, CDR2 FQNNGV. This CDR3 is CASSPRLAGGGTQYF. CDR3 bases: TGTGCCAGCAGTCCCAGACTAGCGGGGGGAGGTACCCAGTACTTC.